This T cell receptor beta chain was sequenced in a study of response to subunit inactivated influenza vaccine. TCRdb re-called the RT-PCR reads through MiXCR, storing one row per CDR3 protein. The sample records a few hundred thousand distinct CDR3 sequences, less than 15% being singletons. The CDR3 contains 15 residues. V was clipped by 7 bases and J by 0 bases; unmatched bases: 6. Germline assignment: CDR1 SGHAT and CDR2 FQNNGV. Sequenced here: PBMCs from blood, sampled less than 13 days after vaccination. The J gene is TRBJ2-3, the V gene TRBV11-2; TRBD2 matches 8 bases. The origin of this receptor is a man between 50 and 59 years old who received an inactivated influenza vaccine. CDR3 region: CASTLGGGSTDTQYF. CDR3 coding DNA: TGTGCCAGCACCCTTGGCGGGGGGAGCACAGATACGCAGTATTTT.